The clone carrying this T cell receptor (beta chain) was picked up a small number of times. The sample comes from a study of blood T cells in healthy people across ages. A second roughly 6 to 12 cycle PCR used barcoded and J-beta primers. MiXCR was run by TCRdb on the 5' RACE reads, yielding one entry per CDR3 protein. The sample consists of more than 1 million distinct CDR3 sequences, roughly 45% of them appearing once. Per the germline V gene, CDR1 is SQVTM and CDR2 is ANQGSEA. Trimming removed 7 bases from V and 1 base from J; junction bases left unmatched: 14. This CDR3 is built from 16 residues. The specimen sequenced was blood. The J gene is TRBJ2-7, the V gene TRBV29-1; TRBD1 aligns across 9 bases. This TCR was recovered from a woman aged 60-75 years in good health. The CDR3 region has the DNA TGCAGCGCCCTTGGGGACAGGGAAAAAAGTTCCTACGAGCAGTACTTC. Amino acids: CSALGDREKSSYEQYF.